Shown below are 20 T cell receptor beta chains from a single sample sequenced in a study of long-term antiretroviral therapy in people with HIV. Survey-level resolution applied to immunoSEQ assay v3.0. Libraries were prepared by immunoSEQ multiplex PCR; TCRdb keeps only in-frame clonotypes and omits some of them. The sample has about 15,000 clones; roughly 72% are singletons. Sequencing used unsorted PBMCs, obtained 2.5 years before starting antiretroviral therapy. The receptors come from a woman aged 50 to 60 with HIV.

CDR3 sequence (DNA): TGTGCCAGCAGTGATGGGGGGCGTTTTGAAAAACTGTTTTTT. Its protein product is CASSDGGRFEKLFF. This rearrangement joins TRBV6-1 to TRBJ1-4, with D perhaps matching TRBD1 (6 bases). The CDR3 has 14 amino acids. V was clipped by 3 bases and J by 7 bases, with 12 bases between them. Germline values: CDR1 MNHNS, CDR2 SASEGT.

The chain combines TRBV2 with TRBJ2-7, with 10 bases that match TRBD1. The CDR3 consists of 15 residues. Germline CDR1 is SNHLY and CDR2 is FYNNEI. With 7 bases clipped from V and 4 bases from J, the junction kept 10 bases outside the gene matches. CDR3 in DNA: TGTGCCAGCACCCCTACCGGACAGGGGGTTTACGAGCAGTACTTC. Its protein product is CASTPTGQGVYEQYF.

The V and J genes are TRBV7-2 and TRBJ1-3; TRBD1 is a possible D gene (6 bases). The V gene's germline CDR1 is SGHTA and CDR2 FQGNSA. V was shortened by 5 bases and J by 0 bases, with 11 bases between the two germline ends. The CDR3 covers 15 residues. The CDR3 here is CASSQGFSSGNTIYF. The CDR3, as DNA: TGTGCCAGCAGCCAGGGGTTTAGCTCTGGAAACACCATATATTTT. The full variable domain, completed using reference TRBV7-2 and TRBJ1-3, is GAGVSQSPSNKVTEKGKDVELRCDPISGHTALYWYRQSLGQGLEFLIYFQGNSAPDKSGLPSDRFSAERTGGSVSTLTIQRTQQEDSAVYLCASSQGFSSGNTIYFGEGSWLTVV.

As DNA, the CDR3 is TGTGCCAGCAGCGTAGTCGAGGGGGCGAGCGAAAAACTGTTTTTT. Its protein is CASSVVEGASEKLFF. V gene TRBV9 combines with J gene TRBJ1-4; 7 bases are a match to TRBD1. This CDR3 contains 15 residues. Germline assignment: CDR1 SGDLS and CDR2 YYNGEE. V dropped 0 bases and J dropped 8; count of bases not matched to a gene: 7.

The V gene is TRBV28, the J gene TRBJ2-7; D gene ambiguous. The CDR3 consists of 12 residues. Germline CDR1 MDHEN, CDR2 SYDVKM. Trimming removed 7 bases at V and 2 bases at J, with 9 bases between. CDR3 sequence (DNA): TGTGCCAGCATGGCCTATACCTACGAGCAGTACTTC. It specifies CASMAYTYEQYF.

In its sample, this clone is medium-sized. V and J are TRBV30 and TRBJ1-3; TRBD1 might be the D (6 bases). The germline V gene encodes CDR1 GTSNPN and CDR2 SVGIG (reference sequence). The CDR3 has 14 residues. V was cut by 1 base and J by 0 bases, with 7 bases left in between. The CDR3 sequence is CAWSDRVSGNTIYF. In DNA form, the CDR3 reads TGTGCCTGGAGTGACAGGGTCTCTGGAAACACCATATATTTT.

The chain recombines TRBV19 with TRBJ1-6; possible D gene TRBD1, 5 bases. Trimming removed 3 bases from V and 10 bases from J, with 13 bases in between. Germline V gene sequence: CDR1 LNHDA, CDR2 SQIVND (reference sequence). The CDR3 consists of 14 residues. Here the CDR3 DNA reads TGTGCCAGTAGTATGGGGGTCGGGAGGTCACCCCTCCACTTT. Its translation: CASSMGVGRSPLHF.

The chain combines TRBV6-5 with TRBJ1-1, with 10 positions matching TRBD1. The CDR3 has 13 residues. J lost 5 bases, V lost 8 bases, and 5 bases had no gene match. Germline V gene lookup returns CDR1 MNHEY and CDR2 SVGAGI. CDR3 in amino acids: CASAGTGDTEAFF. As DNA, the CDR3 is TGTGCCAGCGCCGGGACAGGGGATACTGAAGCTTTCTTT.

The V and J genes are TRBV7-3 and TRBJ2-1, with D perhaps matching TRBD1 (6 bases). Trimming took 0 bases from V and 8 from J, leaving 14 bases between them. CDR3 size: 15 residues. Germline CDR1 reads SGHTA; CDR2 reads FQGTGA. In DNA, the CDR3 is TGTGCCAGCAGCTTAACGGGGGCGCAGTTCGATGAGCAGTTCTTC. Its protein is CASSLTGAQFDEQFF.

The V call is TRBV18, the J call TRBJ1-1; D gene ambiguous. Germline V gene sequence: CDR1 KGHSH, CDR2 LQKENI. The CDR3 extends over 13 amino acids. Trimming removed 3 bases at V and 3 bases at J, with 8 bases between. Here the CDR3 reads CASSPGDYTEAFF. In nucleotides, the CDR3 is TGTGCCAGCTCACCCGGGGATTACACTGAAGCTTTCTTT.

The CDR3 loop reads CASSLAQTGPYEQYF. The CDR3 nucleotides read TGCGCCAGCAGCTTGGCCCAGACAGGGCCCTACGAGCAGTACTTC. The chain couples TRBV5-1 to TRBJ2-7; TRBD1 agrees at 7 bases. From germline, CDR1 is SGHRS and CDR2 YFSETQ. The length of the CDR3 is 15 residues. Losses at the gene ends were 0 bases for V and 2 bases for J; bases not matched to a gene: 5. Full variable domain (remainder filled in from reference TRBV5-1 and TRBJ2-7): KAGVTQTPRYLIKTRGQQVTLSCSPISGHRSVSWYQQTPGQGLQFLFEYFSETQRNKGNFPGRFSGRQFSNSRSEMNVSTLELGDSALYLCASSLAQTGPYEQYFGPGTRLTVT.

The chain has TRBV7-8 and TRBJ2-3; D is possibly TRBD2 (5 bases). The germline V gene has CDR1 SGHVS and CDR2 FQNEAQ. V was cut by 5 bases and J by 15 bases, with 18 bases left in between. The CDR3 totals 12 residues. CDR3 loop: CASSPAASQQYF. The CDR3 coding sequence is TGTGCCAGCAGCCCAGCGGCGTCACAGCAATATTTT.

The CDR3 reads CSVGTRRGFGDYGYTF. CDR3 sequence (DNA): TGCAGCGTTGGGACTCGGCGGGGGTTCGGGGACTATGGCTACACCTTC. The chain joins TRBV29-1 to TRBJ1-2, with D perhaps matching TRBD1 (5 bases). CDR1 is SQVTM, CDR2 ANQGSEA, per germline. The CDR3 is 16 amino acids. Trimming removed 4 bases from V and 3 bases from J, with 21 bases in between.

This chain links TRBV10-3 with TRBJ2-1; D is undetermined. Germline CDR1 is ENHRY and CDR2 is SYGVKD. V shed 4 bases and J shed 3 bases, with 7 bases lying between them. The CDR3 runs to 13 residues. CDR3 sequence: CAISVGSYNEQFF. In DNA, the CDR3 is TGTGCCATCAGTGTGGGTAGCTACAATGAGCAGTTCTTC.

This chain connects TRBV21-1 to TRBJ2-7; TRBD2 reflects the table's D call only, with no check against the DNA. TRBV21-1 corresponds to a pseudogene. The CDR3 contains 14 residues. CDR3 amino acids: CASSIPGTPYEQYF. The CDR3 bases are TGTGCCAGCAGCATACCCGGTACCCCCTACGAGCAGTACTTC.

The chain recombines TRBV11-2 with TRBJ1-6, with a possible D match to TRBD1 (6 bases). The V end was cut by 1 base, the J end by 7 bases, with 14 bases between. The CDR3 is 16 residues long. Per germline, CDR1 SGHAT and CDR2 FQNNGV. The CDR3 sequence: CASSLVGWGANSPLHF. The CDR3 region has the DNA TGTGCCAGCAGCTTAGTTGGGTGGGGGGCAAATTCACCCCTCCACTTT. Full variable domain (outside the CDR3, taken from reference TRBV11-2 and TRBJ1-6): EAGVAQSPRYKIIEKRQSVAFWCNPISGHATLYWYQQILGQGPKLLIQFQNNGVVDDSQLPKDRFSAERLKGVDSTLKIQPAKLEDSAVYLCASSLVGWGANSPLHFGNGTRLTVT.

This clone was observed a handful of times. J is TRBJ1-5 and V is TRBV6-5; possible D gene TRBD1, 6 bases. The length of the CDR3 is 14 residues. The V end lost 7 bases, the J end lost 1 base, and 11 bases lay between the germline ends. Germline V lookup: CDR1 MNHEY, CDR2 SVGAGI. The CDR3 reads CASTPDRSNQPQHF. Written as DNA, the CDR3 is TGTGCCAGCACCCCGGACAGAAGCAATCAGCCCCAGCATTTT.

J is TRBJ2-7 and V is TRBV27; tentatively, D is TRBD2 (6 bases). CDR1 and CDR2 (germline): MNHEY, SMNVEV (reference sequence). This CDR3 contains 16 residues. V was trimmed by 5 bases and J by 9 bases, leaving 26 bases between them. For the CDR3, the DNA is TGTGCCAGCAGTGAATGGGGTAGTGGGGCGGGAAATCGGCAGTACTTC. As protein: CASSEWGSGAGNRQYF.

This clone was seen once. This chain links TRBV30 with TRBJ1-6, with D perhaps matching TRBD1 (5 bases). The CDR3 sequence is 15 residues long. In germline, CDR1 is GTSNPN, CDR2 SVGIG (reference sequence). Trimming pared 4 bases from V and 5 bases from J, leaving 15 bases between. The CDR3 nucleotides are TGTGCCTGGACGTACCGGGGCCATAATAATTCACCCCTCCACTTT. This gives the protein CAWTYRGHNNSPLHF.

The V call is TRBV9, the J call TRBJ2-2; D is possibly TRBD2 (5 bases). This CDR3 contains 16 residues. CDR1 and CDR2 (germline): SGDLS, YYNGEE. V was clipped by 2 bases and J by 5 bases, with 16 bases between them. CDR3 coding DNA: TGTGCCAGCAGCGTTGAGGGTCGCGTTGTAACCGGGGAGCTGTTTTTT. It is translated as CASSVEGRVVTGELFF. Full variable domain (missing parts from reference TRBV9 and TRBJ2-2): DSGVTQTPKHLITATGQRVTLRCSPRSGDLSVYWYQQSLDQGLQFLIQYYNGEERAKGNILERFSAQQFPDLHSELNLSSLELGDSALYFCASSVEGRVVTGELFFGEGSRLTVL.